This note documents a single T cell receptor (beta chain) sequence. The CDR3 has 14 residues. V dropped 3 bases and J dropped 4 bases, with 9 bases sitting between them. Germline assignment: CDR1 SNHLY and CDR2 FYNNEI. Over chemoradiotherapy, repertoires were sampled more than once. Produced via immunoSEQ multiplex PCR; TCRdb's table is partial and in-frame only. The sample lists 8,000 to 9,000 clones, approximately 88% occurring once. The data are from a study of chemoradiotherapy in HPV16-positive cancers. V gene TRBV2 combines with J gene TRBJ2-2, with TRBD1 as a possible D gene (5 bases). The receptor was isolated from a human donor with HPV-associated anogenital cancer. The sequences come from blood, collected from a patient who underwent chemoradiotherapy. In DNA, the CDR3 is TGTGCCAGCAGTGAGCAAAGGGGCACCGGGGAGCTGTTTTTT. Translating it yields CASSEQRGTGELFF.